Listed here is a single T cell receptor (beta chain). Its antigen is not identified. The sample originates from a study of CD8 T cells in ankylosing spondylitis. CDR3 length: 14 residues. Trimming stripped 0 bases from V and 4 bases from J, with 11 bases between. Germline CDR1 and CDR2: SGHRS and YFSETQ. Broader study findings: Those disease-linked clones were CD8+; they were also relatively rare in peripheral blood. Significant enrichment of disease-linked clones was reportedly seen in matched ankylosing spondylitis synovial fluid. In ankylosing spondylitis blood, a motif of 7 to 9 highly homologous TCR beta variants appeared characteristic.

Quantitative molecular-barcoded 5'-RACE generated the TCR beta libraries. TCRdb passed the 5' RACE reads through MiXCR, listing each CDR3 protein once. The sample lists around 130,000 distinct CDR3 sequences, about a sixth occurring once. The sequenced material came from blood, either unsorted or a sorted T cell fraction (not recorded which). This receptor was obtained from a male donor with ankylosing spondylitis. V gene TRBV5-1 combines with J gene TRBJ2-7; possible D gene TRBD2, 5 bases. CDR3 bases: TGCGCCAGCAGCTTGGGGATTGGCGGGTACGAGCAGTACTTC. Translating it yields CASSLGIGGYEQYF.